The sequence of this T cell receptor beta chain was determined in a study of cytomegalovirus exposure and HLA in healthy donors. Germline assignment: CDR1 SGHTA and CDR2 FQGTGA. CDR3 length: 19 residues. V was pared by 1 base and J by 1 base, with 10 bases of the junction left unmatched. PCR primers comprised 60 Vbeta and 13 Jbeta primers. Sequencing used immunoSEQ multiplex PCR; TCRdb keeps in-frame clones, though not all of them. The repertoire holds about 230,000 clones, approximately 80% seen once, with over 0.5% in the top ten. Sequences were obtained from PBMCs. V gene TRBV7-3 combines with J gene TRBJ2-1, with 10 nucleotides matching TRBD2. The sequence came from a woman in her thirties or forties in good health and CMV-seronegative. This CDR3 reads CASSLMASGGPGSYNEQFF. The DNA of the CDR3 is TGTGCCAGCAGCTTAATGGCTAGCGGGGGTCCAGGGTCCTACAATGAGCAGTTCTTC.